This is a list of T cell receptor beta chains from one sample in a study of shared clonotypes between healthy human individuals. Only in-frame clones appear in the TCRdb table, and some are missing; sequencing was by immunoSEQ multiplex PCR. The data show over 2 million clones, with approximately 95% seen just once and around 1.1% held by the top ten. Sequenced: naive CD8+ T cells sorted from blood. Every receptor here comes from a man in his late teens or twenties in good health. Each CDR3 is given with its conserved first and last residue. Each record gives: D gene, J gene, V gene, clone size, CDR3 protein, CDR3 DNA. The D gene is left open where the match is weak. Clone size is not always given. Where it is, it says once, few, many or a class for expanded clones.

>TRBD1|TRBJ1-1|TRBV13|.
CASSLGTGQGHTEAFF
TGTGCCAGCAGCTTAGGCACCGGACAGGGCCACACTGAAGCTTTCTTT
>.|TRBJ1-1|TRBV11-2|.
CASSFFVTEAFF
TGTGCCAGCAGCTTCTTCGTCACTGAAGCTTTCTTT
>.|TRBJ2-2|TRBV7-9|.
CASSYPSGELFF
TGTGCCAGCAGCTACCCTTCCGGGGAGCTGTTTTTT
>.|TRBJ2-7|TRBV12-5|.
CASGPGTSYEQYF
TGTGCTAGTGGCCCCGGGACCTCCTACGAGCAGTACTTC
>TRBD1|TRBJ2-3|TRBV7-3|.
CATLLWDSRTDTQYF
TGTGCCACCCTACTATGGGACAGTCGCACAGATACGCAGTATTTT
>.|TRBJ2-7|TRBV28|once
CASSSIYEQYF
TGTGCCAGCAGTTCAATCTACGAGCAGTACTTC
>.|TRBJ2-7|TRBV11-2|.
CASSFSRGYEQYF
TGTGCCAGCAGCTTCTCTCGGGGCTACGAGCAGTACTTC
>.|TRBJ1-5|TRBV7-9|.
CASSLQGTQPQHF
TGTGCCAGCAGCTTACAGGGAACTCAGCCCCAGCATTTT
>.|TRBJ1-2|TRBV2|.
CASSEGTAAIYGYTF
TGTGCCAGCAGTGAAGGGACAGCCGCCATCTATGGCTACACCTTC
>TRBD2|TRBJ2-3|TRBV5-4|once
CASSFAGGADTQYF
TGTGCCAGCAGCTTCGCGGGAGGGGCAGATACGCAGTATTTT
>TRBD1|TRBJ1-6|TRBV27|.
CASSPGGANSPLHF
TGTGCCAGCAGTCCAGGGGGCGCGAATTCACCCCTCCACTTT
>.|TRBJ2-7|TRBV5-4|.
CASSLRGAYEQYF
TGTGCCAGCAGCTTAAGGGGGGCCTACGAGCAGTACTTC
>TRBD2|TRBJ2-3|TRBV2|.
CASSITSGSRTDTQYF
TGTGCCAGCAGTATTACGAGCGGGAGTCGCACAGATACGCAGTATTTT
>TRBD2|TRBJ2-1|TRBV9|.
CASSSTSADNEQFF
TGTGCCAGCAGCTCGACTAGCGCAGACAATGAGCAGTTCTTC
>TRBD1|TRBJ2-7|TRBV7-6|.
CASSRTGINEQYF
TGTGCCAGCAGCCGGACAGGGATCAACGAGCAGTACTTC
>TRBD2|TRBJ2-1|TRBV6-5|.
CASRREVAGEQFF
TGTGCCAGCAGGCGGGAGGTGGCGGGTGAGCAGTTCTTC
>.|TRBJ2-1|TRBV27|.
CASSPGGNEQFF
TGTGCCAGCAGTCCAGGGGGGAATGAGCAGTTCTTC
>.|TRBJ2-5|TRBV11-2|.
CASSLTDGRETQYF
TGTGCCAGCAGCTTGACAGACGGTCGGGAGACCCAGTACTTC
>.|TRBJ1-2|TRBV21-1|.
CASSKAEKGAKSDGYTF
TGTGCCAGCAGCAAAGCAGAGAAGGGGGCAAAGAGTGATGGCTACACCTTC
>TRBD2|TRBJ2-4|TRBV5-8|.
CASSLIASGGKNIQYF
TGTGCCAGCAGCTTGATAGCTAGCGGGGGGAAAAACATTCAGTACTTC
>.|TRBJ1-1|TRBV4-1|.
CASSQRLSTEAFF
TGCGCCAGCAGCCAACGACTTAGCACTGAAGCTTTCTTT
>.|TRBJ2-7|TRBV25-1|.
CASSEYRQGYEQYF
TGTGCCAGCAGTGAATATAGGCAGGGGTACGAGCAGTACTTC
>TRBD2|TRBJ2-1|TRBV4-1|.
CASSQEPSGNNEQFF
TGCGCCAGCAGCCAAGAGCCTAGCGGGAACAATGAGCAGTTCTTC
>.|TRBJ1-1|TRBV11-2|.
CASSLTAVINTEAFF
TGTGCCAGCAGCTTAACGGCAGTGATAAACACTGAAGCTTTCTTT
>.|TRBJ2-4|TRBV6-1|.
CASRDGLAKNIQYF
TGTGCCAGCAGGGACGGTCTAGCCAAAAACATTCAGTACTTC
>TRBD2|TRBJ2-7|TRBV4-3|.
CASSQYLADLSYEQYF
TGCGCCAGCAGCCAGTATCTAGCGGACCTTTCATACGAGCAGTACTTC
>.|TRBJ2-5|TRBV6-5|.
CASSYSGRNQETQYF
TGTGCCAGCAGTTACTCGGGGCGAAACCAAGAGACCCAGTACTTC
>TRBD2|TRBJ2-1|TRBV4-3|.
CASSQEPGLAEYNEQFF
TGCGCCAGCAGCCAGGAACCGGGACTAGCGGAGTACAATGAGCAGTTCTTC
>TRBD1|TRBJ2-7|TRBV4-3|.
CASSHGPGTDSEQYF
TGCGCCAGCAGCCACGGCCCTGGGACAGATAGCGAGCAGTACTTC
>TRBD1|TRBJ2-5|TRBV5-4|.
CASSPSTGGLFQETQYF
TGTGCCAGCAGCCCCTCGACAGGGGGCCTGTTTCAAGAGACCCAGTACTTC
>.|TRBJ2-7|TRBV6-1|.
CASSHRGAYEQYF
TGTGCCAGCAGCCATAGAGGGGCCTACGAGCAGTACTTC
>TRBD2|TRBJ2-5|TRBV6-5|.
CASTGAGEETQYF
TGTGCCAGCACGGGAGCGGGGGAAGAGACCCAGTACTTC
>.|TRBJ2-5|TRBV4-1|.
CASSPELALQETQYF
TGCGCCAGCAGCCCCGAACTAGCCCTCCAAGAGACCCAGTACTTC
>TRBD1|TRBJ1-1|TRBV6-6|.
CASSYGTGVDRTEAFF
TGTGCCAGCAGTTACGGGACAGGGGTAGATCGAACTGAAGCTTTCTTT
>TRBD1|TRBJ1-3|TRBV5-4|.
CASSPRDQGAGNTIYF
TGTGCCAGCAGCCCAAGGGATCAGGGGGCTGGAAACACCATATATTTT
>.|TRBJ1-1|TRBV21-1|.
CASSKFNRGSEAFF
TGTGCCAGCAGCAAATTTAACAGGGGGTCGGAAGCTTTCTTT
>.|TRBJ2-7|TRBV7-9|.
CASSSDPAYEQYF
TGTGCCAGCAGCTCCGATCCAGCCTACGAGCAGTACTTC
>.|TRBJ2-7|TRBV28|.
CASSPYLRDAYEQYF
TGTGCCAGCAGTCCCTATCTCAGGGATGCCTACGAGCAGTACTTC
>TRBD1|TRBJ2-1|TRBV5-4|.
CASSLGTGINEQFF
TGTGCCAGCAGCCTGGGGACAGGGATCAATGAGCAGTTCTTC
>.|TRBJ1-1|TRBV6-5|.
CASSLGGDTEAFF
TGTGCCAGCAGTCTCGGAGGGGACACTGAAGCTTTCTTT
>.|TRBJ1-1|TRBV4-1|.
CASSQVGTEAFF
TGCGCCAGCAGCCAAGTTGGGACAGAAGCTTTCTTT
>.|TRBJ2-5|TRBV5-1|.
CASSALIYRDQETQYF
TGCGCCAGCAGCGCCCTAATCTACAGGGATCAAGAGACCCAGTACTTC
>TRBD2|TRBJ2-3|TRBV29-1|.
CSVELAGVADTQYF
TGCAGCGTTGAACTAGCGGGAGTTGCAGATACGCAGTATTTT
>.|TRBJ2-7|TRBV7-2|once
CASSGDFSYEQYF
TGTGCCAGCAGCGGGGACTTTTCCTACGAGCAGTACTTC
>.|TRBJ2-1|TRBV7-2|.
CASSLAAGPASYNEQFF
TGTGCCAGCAGCTTAGCGGCAGGACCGGCCTCCTACAATGAGCAGTTCTTC
>.|TRBJ2-7|TRBV7-3|.
CASSLFGFGEQYF
TGTGCCAGCAGCTTATTTGGGTTCGGCGAGCAGTACTTC
>.|TRBJ2-1|TRBV7-6|.
CASSLVVASESSYNEQFF
TGTGCCAGCAGCTTAGTTGTCGCTAGCGAAAGCTCCTACAATGAGCAGTTCTTC
>.|TRBJ2-3|TRBV2|.
CAQHAGQPDTQYF
TGTGCCCAACACGCCGGACAGCCAGATACGCAGTATTTT
>.|TRBJ2-7|TRBV5-1|.
CASSLGAGSYEQYF
TGCGCCAGCAGCTTGGGGGCCGGATCCTACGAGCAGTACTTC
>.|TRBJ2-1|TRBV27|.
CASSPPYYRAAYSNEQFF
TGTGCCAGCAGTCCCCCCTATTATAGAGCGGCCTACTCCAATGAGCAGTTCTTC
>.|TRBJ2-3|TRBV13|.
CASRIGSTDTQYF
TGTGCCAGCAGAATCGGGAGTACAGATACGCAGTATTTT
>.|TRBJ2-2|TRBV28|.
CASSSSGILARGGGELFF
TGTGCCAGCAGTTCATCGGGGATCCTTGCCAGGGGCGGCGGGGAGCTGTTTTTT
>.|TRBJ2-1|TRBV7-2|.
CASSLQAATDDEQFF
TGTGCCAGCAGCCTACAGGCGGCGACGGACGATGAGCAGTTCTTC